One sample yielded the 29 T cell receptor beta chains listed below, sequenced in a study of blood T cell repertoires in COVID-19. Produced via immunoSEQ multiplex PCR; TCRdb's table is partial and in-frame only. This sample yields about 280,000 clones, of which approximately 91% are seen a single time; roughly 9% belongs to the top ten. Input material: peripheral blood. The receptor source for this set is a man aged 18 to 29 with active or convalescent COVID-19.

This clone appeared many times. DNA for the CDR3: TGTGCCAGCAGTCCTCCGACCAGGGGAGTTAATCTGTACTTC. This sequence encodes CASSPPTRGVNLYF. The chain carries TRBV28 and TRBJ2-7, with TRBD1 as a possible D gene (6 bases). The germline V and J ends were trimmed by 5 bases and 12 bases, with 23 bases remaining between them. The CDR3 has 14 residues. Germline V lookup: CDR1 MDHEN, CDR2 SYDVKM.

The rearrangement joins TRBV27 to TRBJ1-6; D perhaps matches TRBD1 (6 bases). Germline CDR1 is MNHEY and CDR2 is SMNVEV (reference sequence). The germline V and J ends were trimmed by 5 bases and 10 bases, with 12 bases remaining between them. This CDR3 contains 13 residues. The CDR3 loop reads CASSQGGASPLHF. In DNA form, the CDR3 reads TGTGCCAGCAGTCAAGGGGGGGCCTCACCCCTCCACTTT.

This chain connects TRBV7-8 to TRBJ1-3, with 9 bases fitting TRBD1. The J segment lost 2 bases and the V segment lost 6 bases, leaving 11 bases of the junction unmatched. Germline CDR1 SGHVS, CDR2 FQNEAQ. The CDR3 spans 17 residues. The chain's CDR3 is CASRRDRVESTGNTIYF. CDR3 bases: TGTGCCAGCAGAAGGGACAGGGTAGAATCTACTGGAAACACCATATATTTT. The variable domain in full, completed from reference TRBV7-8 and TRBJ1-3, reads GAGVSQSPRYKVAKRGQDVALRCDPISGHVSLFWYQQALGQGPEFLTYFQNEAQLDKSGLPSDRFFAERPEGSVSTLKIQRTQQEDSAVYLCASRRDRVESTGNTIYFGEGSWLTVV.

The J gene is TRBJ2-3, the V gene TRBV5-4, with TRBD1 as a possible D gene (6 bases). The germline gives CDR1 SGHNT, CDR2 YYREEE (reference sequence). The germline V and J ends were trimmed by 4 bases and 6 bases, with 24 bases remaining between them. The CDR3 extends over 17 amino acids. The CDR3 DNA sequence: TGTGCCAGCAGCCCACTCCAATGGGGCCAGGGGTCCGATACGCAGTATTTT. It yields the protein CASSPLQWGQGSDTQYF. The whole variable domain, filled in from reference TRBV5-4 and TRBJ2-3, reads ETGVTQSPTHLIKTRGQQVTLRCSSQSGHNTVSWYQQALGQGPQFIFQYYREEENGRGNFPPRFSGLQFPNYSSELNVNALELDDSALYLCASSPLQWGQGSDTQYFGPGTRLTVL.

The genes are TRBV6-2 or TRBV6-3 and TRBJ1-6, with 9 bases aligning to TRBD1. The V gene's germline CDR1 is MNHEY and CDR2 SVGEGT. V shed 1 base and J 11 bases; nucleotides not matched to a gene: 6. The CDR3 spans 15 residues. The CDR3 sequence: CASSYFGTGRAPLHF. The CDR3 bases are TGTGCCAGCAGTTACTTTGGGACAGGGAGGGCACCCCTCCACTTT.

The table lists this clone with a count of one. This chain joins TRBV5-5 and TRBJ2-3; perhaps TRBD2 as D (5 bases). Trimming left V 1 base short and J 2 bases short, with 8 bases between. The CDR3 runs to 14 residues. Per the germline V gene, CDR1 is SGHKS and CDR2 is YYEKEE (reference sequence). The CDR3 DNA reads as TGTGCCAGCAGCTTGTACGGGGTCACAGATACGCAGTATTTT. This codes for CASSLYGVTDTQYF.

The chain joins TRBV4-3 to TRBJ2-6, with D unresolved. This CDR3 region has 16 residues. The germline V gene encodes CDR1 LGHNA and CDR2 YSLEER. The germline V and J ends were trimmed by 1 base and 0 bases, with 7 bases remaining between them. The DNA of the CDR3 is TGCGCCAGCAGCCAAGGTCCAAACTCTGGGGCCAACGTCCTGACTTTC. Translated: CASSQGPNSGANVLTF.

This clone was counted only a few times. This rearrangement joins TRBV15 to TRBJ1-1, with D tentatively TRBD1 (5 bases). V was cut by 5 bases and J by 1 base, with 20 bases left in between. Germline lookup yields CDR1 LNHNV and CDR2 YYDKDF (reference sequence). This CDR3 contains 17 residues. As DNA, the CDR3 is TGTGCCACCAGCGGTTTTCCGCCGGGGGAAGCGAACACTGAAGCTTTCTTT. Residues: CATSGFPPGEANTEAFF.

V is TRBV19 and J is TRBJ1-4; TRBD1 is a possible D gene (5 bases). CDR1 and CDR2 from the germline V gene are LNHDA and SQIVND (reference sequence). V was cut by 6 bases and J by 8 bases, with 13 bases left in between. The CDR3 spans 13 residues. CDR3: CASSGTSKEKLFF. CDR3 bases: TGTGCCAGTAGCGGGACTAGTAAGGAAAAACTGTTTTTT.

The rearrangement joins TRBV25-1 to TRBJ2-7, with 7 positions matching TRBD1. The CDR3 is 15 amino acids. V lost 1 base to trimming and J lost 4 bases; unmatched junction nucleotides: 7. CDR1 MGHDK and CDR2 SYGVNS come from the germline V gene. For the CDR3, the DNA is TGTGCCAGCAGTGAATTCGGGACAGAAAGTTACGAGCAGTACTTC. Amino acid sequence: CASSEFGTESYEQYF.

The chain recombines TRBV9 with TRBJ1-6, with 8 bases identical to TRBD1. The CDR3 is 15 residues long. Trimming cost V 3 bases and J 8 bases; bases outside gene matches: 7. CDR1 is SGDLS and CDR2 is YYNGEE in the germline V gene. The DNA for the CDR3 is TGTGCCAGCAGCGGTCAGGGGGCGATTGATTCACCCCTCCACTTT. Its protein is CASSGQGAIDSPLHF.

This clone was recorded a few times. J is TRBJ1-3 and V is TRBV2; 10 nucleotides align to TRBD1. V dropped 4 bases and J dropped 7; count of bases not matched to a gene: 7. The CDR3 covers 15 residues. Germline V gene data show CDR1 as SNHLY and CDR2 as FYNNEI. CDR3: CASSALTGGGNTIYF. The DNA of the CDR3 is TGTGCCAGCAGTGCGTTGACAGGGGGCGGCAACACCATATATTTT.

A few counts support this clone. The CDR3 nucleotides are TGTGCCAGCAGCTTGCTCGGACAAACCTACGAGCAGTACTTC. It yields the protein CASSLLGQTYEQYF. The genes are TRBV5-5 and TRBJ2-7; TRBD1 might be the D (5 bases). The CDR3 is 14 residues long. The V end was cut by 1 base, the J end by 2 bases, with 10 bases between. Germline V gives CDR1 SGHKS, CDR2 YYEKEE (reference sequence).

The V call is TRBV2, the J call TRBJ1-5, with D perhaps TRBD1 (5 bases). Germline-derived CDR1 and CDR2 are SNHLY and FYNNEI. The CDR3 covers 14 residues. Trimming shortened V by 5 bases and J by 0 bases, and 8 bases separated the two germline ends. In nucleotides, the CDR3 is TGTGCCAGCAGTCTCAGGGTTAGCAATCAGCCCCAGCATTTT. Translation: CASSLRVSNQPQHF.

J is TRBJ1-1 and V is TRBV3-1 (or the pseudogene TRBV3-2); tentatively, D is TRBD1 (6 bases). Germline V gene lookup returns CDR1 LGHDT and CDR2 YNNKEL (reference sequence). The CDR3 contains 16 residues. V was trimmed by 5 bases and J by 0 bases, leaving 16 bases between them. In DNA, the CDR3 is TGTGCCAGCAGCGGAACCGGACAGCTCATGAACACTGAAGCTTTCTTT. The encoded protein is CASSGTGQLMNTEAFF.

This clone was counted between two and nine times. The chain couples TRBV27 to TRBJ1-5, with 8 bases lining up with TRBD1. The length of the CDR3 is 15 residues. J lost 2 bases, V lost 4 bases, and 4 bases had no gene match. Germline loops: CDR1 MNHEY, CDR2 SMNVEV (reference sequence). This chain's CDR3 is CASSSTGQGNQPQHF. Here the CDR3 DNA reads TGTGCCAGCAGTTCCACGGGACAGGGCAATCAGCCCCAGCATTTT.

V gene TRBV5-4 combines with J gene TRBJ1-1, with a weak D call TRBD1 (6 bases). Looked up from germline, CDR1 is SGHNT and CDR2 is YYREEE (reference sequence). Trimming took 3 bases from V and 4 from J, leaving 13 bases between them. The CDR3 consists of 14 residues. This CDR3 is CASSSDSDTTEAFF. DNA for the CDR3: TGTGCCAGCAGCTCGGACAGTGATACCACTGAAGCTTTCTTT. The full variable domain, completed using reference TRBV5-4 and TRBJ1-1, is ETGVTQSPTHLIKTRGQQVTLRCSSQSGHNTVSWYQQALGQGPQFIFQYYREEENGRGNFPPRFSGLQFPNYSSELNVNALELDDSALYLCASSSDSDTTEAFFGQGTRLTVV.

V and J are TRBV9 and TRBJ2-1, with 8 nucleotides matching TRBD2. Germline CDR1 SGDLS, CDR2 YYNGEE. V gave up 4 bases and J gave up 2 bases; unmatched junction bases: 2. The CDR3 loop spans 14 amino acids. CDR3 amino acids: CASSTGGAYNEQFF. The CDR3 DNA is TGTGCCAGCAGCACCGGGGGGGCCTACAATGAGCAGTTCTTC.

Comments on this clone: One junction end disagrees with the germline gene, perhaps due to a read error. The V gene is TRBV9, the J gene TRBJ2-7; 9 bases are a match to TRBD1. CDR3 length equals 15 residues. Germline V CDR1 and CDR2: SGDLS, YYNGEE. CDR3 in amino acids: CASTVDGTGTYEQYF. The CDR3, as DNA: TGTGCCAGCACCGTAGACGGGACAGGGACCTACGAGCAGTACTTC.

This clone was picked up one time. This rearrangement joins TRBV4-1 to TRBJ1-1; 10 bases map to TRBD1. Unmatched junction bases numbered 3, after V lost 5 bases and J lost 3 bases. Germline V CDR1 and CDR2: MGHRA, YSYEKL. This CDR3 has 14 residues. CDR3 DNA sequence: TGCGCCAGCAGCGAGGGACAGGGGTACACTGAAGCTTTCTTT. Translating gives CASSEGQGYTEAFF.

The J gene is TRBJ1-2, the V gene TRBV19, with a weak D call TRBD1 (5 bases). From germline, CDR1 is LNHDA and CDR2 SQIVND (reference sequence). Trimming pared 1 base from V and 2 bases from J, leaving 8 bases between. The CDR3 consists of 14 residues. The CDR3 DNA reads TGTGCCAGTAGTATAGTTAAGGGGAACTATGGCTACACCTTC. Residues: CASSIVKGNYGYTF.

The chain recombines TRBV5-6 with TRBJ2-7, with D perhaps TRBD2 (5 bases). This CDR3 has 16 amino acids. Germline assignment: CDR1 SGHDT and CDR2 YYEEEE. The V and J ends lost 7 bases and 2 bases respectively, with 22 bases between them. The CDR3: CASRKSGLTNTYEQYF. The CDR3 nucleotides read TGTGCCAGCCGCAAGTCTGGACTGACCAATACCTACGAGCAGTACTTC.

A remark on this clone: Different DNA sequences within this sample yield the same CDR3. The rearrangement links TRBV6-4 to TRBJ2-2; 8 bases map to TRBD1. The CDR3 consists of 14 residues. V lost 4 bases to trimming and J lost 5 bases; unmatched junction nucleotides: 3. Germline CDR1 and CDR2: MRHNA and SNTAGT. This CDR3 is CASSGTGSTGELFF. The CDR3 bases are TGTGCCAGCAGTGGGACAGGGAGTACCGGGGAGCTGTTTTTT.

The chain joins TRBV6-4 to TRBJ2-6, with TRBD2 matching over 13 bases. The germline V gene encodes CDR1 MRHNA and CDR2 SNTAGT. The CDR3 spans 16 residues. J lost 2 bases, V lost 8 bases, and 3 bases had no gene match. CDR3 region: CASSGLAGPGANVLTF. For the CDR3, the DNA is TGTGCCAGCTCGGGACTAGCGGGGCCTGGGGCCAACGTCCTGACTTTC.

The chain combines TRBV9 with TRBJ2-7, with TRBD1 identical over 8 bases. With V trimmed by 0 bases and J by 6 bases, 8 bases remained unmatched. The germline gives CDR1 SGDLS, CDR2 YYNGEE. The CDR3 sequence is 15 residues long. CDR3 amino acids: CASSVADRGGSEQYF. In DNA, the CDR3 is TGTGCCAGCAGCGTAGCTGACAGGGGCGGCTCCGAGCAGTACTTC.

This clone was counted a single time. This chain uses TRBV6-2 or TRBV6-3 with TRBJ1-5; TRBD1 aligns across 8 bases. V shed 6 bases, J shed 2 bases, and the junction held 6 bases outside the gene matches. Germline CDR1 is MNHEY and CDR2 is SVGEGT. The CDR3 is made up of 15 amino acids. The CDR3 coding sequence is TGTGCCAGCAGCCGACAGGGGATGGGCAATCAGCCCCAGCATTTT. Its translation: CASSRQGMGNQPQHF.

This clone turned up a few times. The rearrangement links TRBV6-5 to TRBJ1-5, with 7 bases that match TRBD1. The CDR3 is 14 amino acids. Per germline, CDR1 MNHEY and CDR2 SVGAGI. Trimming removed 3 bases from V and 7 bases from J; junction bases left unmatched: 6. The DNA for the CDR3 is TGTGCCAGCAGTTATTCGACAGGGAACCAGCCCCAGCATTTT. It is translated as CASSYSTGNQPQHF.

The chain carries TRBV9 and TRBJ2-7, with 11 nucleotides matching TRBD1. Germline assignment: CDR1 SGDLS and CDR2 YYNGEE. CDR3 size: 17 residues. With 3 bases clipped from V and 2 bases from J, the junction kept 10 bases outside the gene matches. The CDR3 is CASSAGDGTGGAYEQYF. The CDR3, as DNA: TGTGCCAGCAGCGCCGGTGATGGGACAGGGGGGGCCTACGAGCAGTACTTC.

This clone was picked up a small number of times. The CDR3 DNA sequence: TGTGCCAGCAGCTACGGCAGGGTCACAGATACGCAGTATTTT. Translating it yields CASSYGRVTDTQYF. V gene TRBV9 combines with J gene TRBJ2-3, with D maybe TRBD1 (5 bases). Germline V lookup: CDR1 SGDLS, CDR2 YYNGEE. V gave up 4 bases and J gave up 2 bases, with 11 bases separating them. This CDR3 region has 14 residues.